This passage covers 18 T cell receptor beta chains from one sample sequenced in a study of cytomegalovirus exposure and HLA in healthy donors. Researchers ran the PCR with 60 Vbeta and 13 Jbeta primers. Profiling relied on immunoSEQ multiplex PCR, and the TCRdb table lists in-frame clones only, not all of them. The sample table includes some 110,000 clones. The material sequenced was PBMCs. The receptors derive from a man aged 40-50 years in good health and CMV-seronegative.

The chain recombines TRBV9 with TRBJ2-2; D may be TRBD1 (6 bases). The CDR3 has 15 residues. Looked up from germline, CDR1 is SGDLS and CDR2 is YYNGEE. V was shortened by 3 bases and J by 4 bases, with 13 bases between the two germline ends. The CDR3 here is CASSAPGVVTGELFF. CDR3 nucleotides: TGTGCCAGCAGCGCCCCAGGGGTGGTCACCGGGGAGCTGTTTTTT. Full variable domain (remainder filled in from reference TRBV9 and TRBJ2-2): DSGVTQTPKHLITATGQRVTLRCSPRSGDLSVYWYQQSLDQGLQFLIQYYNGEERAKGNILERFSAQQFPDLHSELNLSSLELGDSALYFCASSAPGVVTGELFFGEGSRLTVL.

The chain is built from TRBV19 and TRBJ2-7; maybe TRBD2 (6 bases). Germline CDR1 is LNHDA and CDR2 is SQIVND (reference sequence). With 4 bases removed from V and 2 bases from J, the gap between germline ends came to 18 bases. The CDR3 runs to 16 residues. CDR3: CASSTELALTPYEQYF. DNA for the CDR3: TGTGCCAGTAGTACCGAACTAGCTCTCACTCCCTACGAGCAGTACTTC.

The chain uses TRBV10-1 and TRBJ2-7, with 8 bases matching TRBD2. Per the germline V gene, CDR1 is WNHNN and CDR2 is SYGVQD (reference sequence). V lost 6 bases, J lost 0 bases, and 31 bases stayed unmatched. This CDR3 contains 23 residues. CDR3 in amino acids: CASRVTGSGRWFPSKWGSYEQYF. DNA for the CDR3: TGCGCCAGCAGGGTCACGGGGAGCGGGAGATGGTTTCCTAGCAAATGGGGCTCCTACGAGCAGTACTTC.

This chain joins TRBV6-5 and TRBJ1-4; 9 bases match TRBD1. Germline lookup yields CDR1 MNHEY and CDR2 SVGAGI. The CDR3 contains 12 residues. Germline trimming cut 6 bases from V and 10 bases from J; bases unmatched to any gene: 3. In nucleotides, the CDR3 is TGTGCCAGCAGACAGGGGGCGCGAAAACTGTTTTTT. It yields the protein CASRQGARKLFF.

This chain connects TRBV7-2 to TRBJ2-7, with unresolved D. The germline V and J ends were trimmed by 6 bases and 4 bases, with 10 bases remaining between them. This CDR3 is 12 amino acids long. Germline values: CDR1 SGHTA, CDR2 FQGNSA. DNA of the CDR3: TGTGCCAGCAGTCATCAGTTGTACGAGCAGTACTTC. Its translation is CASSHQLYEQYF.

V gene TRBV28 combines with J gene TRBJ1-2; TRBD1 is a possible D gene (6 bases). V was pared by 7 bases and J by 8 bases, with 23 bases between. Germline V gives CDR1 MDHEN, CDR2 SYDVKM. The CDR3 has 15 amino acids. DNA for the CDR3: TGTGCCAGCATTCTAGGGGGGGGGCAGGTTGAAGGCTACACCTTC. Amino acid sequence: CASILGGGQVEGYTF.

V usage is TRBV7-2 and J usage is TRBJ2-7, with 8 bases fitting TRBD1. The CDR3 has 15 amino acids. Losses at the gene ends were 2 bases for V and 4 bases for J; bases not matched to a gene: 7. Germline assignment: CDR1 SGHTA and CDR2 FQGNSA. Here the CDR3 reads CASSLSAGGRYEQYF. For the CDR3, the DNA is TGTGCCAGCAGCTTATCTGCAGGGGGCCGGTACGAGCAGTACTTC.

The V and J genes are TRBV11-3 and TRBJ2-2; D is unresolved. The germline V gene encodes CDR1 SGHNT and CDR2 YENEEA. Deletions cut 8 bases from V and 2 bases from J, with 9 bases between. The CDR3 runs to 13 residues. DNA for the CDR3: TGTGCCAGCGCGGCTACTAACACCGGGGAGCTGTTTTTT. Translation: CASAATNTGELFF.

The chain employs TRBV10-2 and TRBJ2-7; D perhaps matches TRBD1 (5 bases). Germline lookup yields CDR1 WSHSY and CDR2 SAAADI. Trimming removed 3 bases at V and 2 bases at J, with 14 bases between. This CDR3 contains 15 residues. The CDR3 DNA reads TGCGCCAGCAGTGACCGTTACGACAGCCCCTACGAGCAGTACTTC. Its protein is CASSDRYDSPYEQYF.

This chain connects TRBV28 to TRBJ2-7, with 9 bases identical to TRBD1. Germline V gives CDR1 MDHEN, CDR2 SYDVKM. The CDR3 sequence is 16 residues long. J lost 1 base, V lost 3 bases, and 7 bases had no gene match. CDR3 coding DNA: TGTGCCAGCAGTTTCCTGGAGACAGGGGGATCCTACGAGCAGTACTTC. Amino acids: CASSFLETGGSYEQYF.

The gene calls are TRBV6-1 and TRBJ2-5, with a possible D match to TRBD2 (5 bases). This CDR3 contains 14 residues. V dropped 7 bases and J dropped 4 bases, with 16 bases sitting between them. Germline-derived CDR1 and CDR2 are MNHNS and SASEGT. The CDR3 DNA is TGTGCCAGCATGAGCGGTCTGATCGGAGAGACCCAGTACTTC. It yields the protein CASMSGLIGETQYF.

This chain uses TRBV15 with TRBJ2-2; 7 nucleotides match TRBD1. V shed 0 bases and J 6 bases; nucleotides not matched to a gene: 1. The CDR3 runs to 14 residues. The germline CDR1 and CDR2 sequences are LNHNV and YYDKDF (reference sequence). The DNA for the CDR3 is TGTGCCACCAGCAGAGATCAGGGGGCCGGGGAGCTGTTTTTT. Translated: CATSRDQGAGELFF.

V and J are TRBV5-6 and TRBJ1-2; 7 bases line up with TRBD1. The length of the CDR3 is 16 residues. Germline-derived CDR1 and CDR2 are SGHDT and YYEEEE. J gave up 0 bases and V 4 bases, and 9 bases lay outside the gene matches. In DNA form, the CDR3 reads TGTGCCAGCAGCGAAGTCCGGGACAGCCCTAACTATGGCTACACCTTC. Protein: CASSEVRDSPNYGYTF. The full variable domain, rest sourced from reference TRBV5-6 and TRBJ1-2, is DAGVTQSPTHLIKTRGQQVTLRCSPKSGHDTVSWYQQALGQGPQFIFQYYEEEERQRGNFPDRFSGHQFPNYSSELNVNALLLGDSALYLCASSEVRDSPNYGYTFGSGTRLTVV.

The V call is TRBV30, the J call TRBJ1-2, with 10 nucleotides matching TRBD1. This CDR3 is built from 15 residues. Germline CDR1 and CDR2: GTSNPN and SVGIG (reference sequence). With 2 bases clipped from V and 4 bases from J, the junction kept 7 bases outside the gene matches. The CDR3 DNA reads TGTGCCTGGAGTAAGACAGGGGGCGCGCCCTATGGCTACACCTTC. As protein: CAWSKTGGAPYGYTF.

CDR3 nucleotide sequence: TGCGCCAGCAGCCAAAGCGGGTCAGGTGAGCAGTTCTTC. Translated: CASSQSGSGEQFF. J is TRBJ2-1 and V is TRBV4-3; a weak D match, TRBD2 (6 bases). Trimming removed 2 bases from V and 9 bases from J, with 11 bases in between. CDR3 size: 13 residues. Germline assignment: CDR1 LGHNA and CDR2 YSLEER.

V and J are TRBV27 and TRBJ2-5; TRBD2 matches 9 bases. Near its end, the DNA agrees better with TRBJ2-7, so the J call may be wrong. In germline, CDR1 is MNHEY, CDR2 SMNVEV (reference sequence). The CDR3 has 15 amino acids. Here the CDR3 reads CASSLSSGSSYEQYF. In nucleotides, the CDR3 is TGTGCCAGCAGTTTATCTAGCGGGAGTTCCTACGAGCAGTACTTC.

The CDR3 sequence is CASSLLGNNEQFF. The CDR3 DNA reads TGTGCCAGCAGCCTACTCGGGAACAATGAGCAGTTCTTC. This chain joins TRBV6-4 and TRBJ2-1; D might be TRBD2 (5 bases). The V gene lost 6 bases and the J gene lost 5 bases, with 11 bases spanning the gap. The germline V gene has CDR1 MRHNA and CDR2 SNTAGT. The CDR3 spans 13 residues.

The rearrangement uses TRBV11-2 and TRBJ2-5, with 8 nucleotides matching TRBD2. The tail of the sequence fits TRBJ2-7 better, so the J call may be wrong. The CDR3 sequence is 15 residues long. The germline gives CDR1 SGHAT, CDR2 FQNNGV. The CDR3 here is CASSGIAGFGYEQYF. The CDR3 DNA reads TGTGCCAGCAGCGGAATAGCGGGATTTGGATACGAGCAGTACTTC.